This TCR beta chain was captured by sequencing in a study of cytomegalovirus exposure and HLA in healthy donors (dated by TCRdb to 2015 to 2018). Background on the whole study: According to an earlier analysis of around 600 of the donors, about 180 million T cells yielded 100 million or so unique TCR beta sequences and 276 Gb of sequence data. An early release covering about 600 HLA-typed donors comprised approximately 300 gigabases of sequencing data and some 79 million unique TCR sequences. The genetic ancestry cluster associated with self-reported Caucasian donors included 65% to 90% of the roughly 400 genotyped donors. The study aimed to test whether cataloging public T cell receptors could reveal signatures of past pathogen exposure. The study used immunosequencing to profile the T cell repertoires of 600 to 850 subjects and linked those repertoires to cytomegalovirus serostatus. Along with the approximately 620-subject first cohort, a separate validation cohort of over 90 different subjects was used. The study combined high-throughput TCR immunosequencing, statistical association of individual TCRs with disease status, and machine learning to predict cytomegalovirus infection status. A later analysis re-examined previously published TCR beta repertoires from just over 650 donors and added high-resolution HLA genotyping to investigate patterns of TCR occurrence. Rather than using new phenotypic data, the later analysis identified candidate immune exposures from TCR beta sequences and from how often those sequences occurred across donors. In an earlier analysis of 500 to 650 of the donors, high-throughput TCR beta sequencing was used to judge whether each TCR beta V gene segment behaved as functional or pseudogenic. Donor age, sex, ethnicity and CMV serostatus were compiled alongside the repertoire data. A later genetic analysis used genome-wide SNP genotypes for about 65% of the 666 donors, treating that subset as a discovery cohort. All discovery cohort repertoires had been generated on a single sequencing platform. HLA typing included class I and class II loci at four-digit resolution. The number of donors typed differed by locus, with roughly 620-630 for A, B, C, DRB1 and DQB1, roughly 520 for DQA1, nearly 610 for DPA1, and approximately 470 for DPB1. Roughly 5 DR-DQ haplotypes were handled as single units for association and clustering, since linkage in the cohort was strong. On average, about 240,000 unique TCR beta nucleotide sequences were sequenced per donor among 398 genotyped donors of the cohort, with 15% to 20% of those sequences being non-productive.

The cohort consisted of 600 to 700 healthy bone marrow donors. At the time of sampling, all cohort members were nominally healthy, though unrecorded immune exposures were likely present. The donor was CMV seropositive and belonged to the group of 270 or so seropositive cohort members. A peripheral blood sample was collected from each donor, and TCR beta sequencing was performed on peripheral blood mononuclear cells. The Qiagen DNeasy Blood Extraction Kit was used to extract genomic DNA from the blood cell samples. General conclusions and limits of the study: Correlated functional status among segregating V segments might reflect linkage disequilibrium, but an unknown experimental factor could not be ruled out. Because some donors lacked HLA typing at each locus, the association tests relied only on the typed subset. The sequencing pipeline was judged likely to have produced a cluster of highly shared sequence variants as a technical artifact. In a later analysis, the rate of TCR association differed among HLA loci, with DRB1 alleles having the most associated TCRs and HLA-C alleles having the fewest. Presence/absence analyses assumed roughly uniform sequencing depth across donors, an assumption that may not hold. The only immune exposure information available for the cohort was CMV serostatus. The authors suggested that the approach could potentially be generalized to other disease states and immunological phenotypes. A total of fewer than 200 TCR beta chains were listed by the study as associated with cytomegalovirus. Compared with equally common non-associated chains, HLA-associated TCR beta chains in a later analysis were more clonally expanded and had lower generation probabilities. Over 15 rarely observed V segments, including chromosome 9 orphons, were excluded from the earlier analysis of about 610 of the donors because counts were too low. According to a later analysis, most CMV-associated TCR beta chains appeared to be HLA-restricted, and the HLA associations seemed to be driven largely by CMV exposure. Three of the identified cytomegalovirus-associated TCR beta chains were confirmed in vitro to be specific for cytomegalovirus antigens. Only TCR beta chains were sequenced in this cohort, and the absence of alpha or paired-chain data limited detectable features. Broadly in line with IMGT annotations, most TCR beta V segments showed up in productive rearrangements about 87% or about 30% of the time in an earlier analysis of 450 to 600 of the donors. In a later genetic analysis, a missense DCLRE1C variant was associated with V-gene and J-gene trimming of TCR beta chains, and the association was replicated in an independent cohort. Because the 87-base-pair reads could not distinguish some IMGT-functional V segments, including TRBV6-2 and TRBV6-3, those segments were excluded. When HLA alleles, especially DR and DQ, strongly co-occurred, TCR associations were difficult to assign to individual alleles. Most TCR sequences were seen in very few donors, while some public TCRs were found in many individuals. Cytomegalovirus status was reported to be diagnosed by the classifier with high specificity and sensitivity in both the original and validation cohorts. Specific HLA alleles were associated with 15,000 to 20,000 TCR beta sequences at a false discovery rate of 0.05 in a later analysis. A further reported finding was that TCR beta sequences accurately predicted the HLA-A and HLA-B alleles for most subjects in the first cohort. According to a later genetic analysis, donors in an Asian-associated ancestry cluster had fewer N-insertions in productive TCRs than the approximately 670-donor mean. In a later analysis, several top co-occurrence clusters were reported to appear linked to parvovirus B19, influenza, CMV and Epstein-Barr virus.

Libraries came from the immunoSEQ multiplex PCR assay. For the multiplex PCR, a mixture combining 60 forward primers for TCR Vbeta segments and 13 reverse primers for TCR Jbeta segments was used. Amplification of the CDR3 region of rearranged TCR beta genes was performed with a multiplex PCR assay on genomic DNA. The Illumina HiSeq System was used to sequence the amplified TCR beta libraries as 87-base-pair reads. In the source study's methods: A later analysis tallied 75 million to 95 million unique TCR beta chains across the 666 repertoires, and some 12 million of those chains were shared by two or more donors. Raw reads were error-corrected and collapsed into unique sequences with a nearest-neighbor algorithm that merged closely related sequences to remove PCR and sequencing errors. CDR3 sequences were aligned to IMGT reference sequences to assign V, D and J gene segments. For a sequence to be retained, a match of at least six nucleotides to both a V gene segment and a J gene segment was required. A rearrangement counted as productive if the CDR3 had no stop codons and remained in frame with V and J, and every other rearrangement counted as non-productive. CDR3 was defined according to IMGT convention as the region running from the second conserved V-encoded cysteine to the conserved J-encoded phenylalanine. The earlier analysis of roughly 590 of the donors excluded sequences that lacked an unambiguous match to a single V gene segment. In an earlier analysis of approximately 550 of the donors, V segments were called functional above 56.7% productive rearrangements and were called segregating when the between-donor standard deviation exceeded 5%. A statistical classification framework was built for diagnosing cytomegalovirus status from the catalog of TCR beta chain sequences. V and J gene assignment, in a later analysis, came from comparing TCR nucleotide sequences with IMGT/GENE-DB human TR gene sequences. Using the TCRdist pipeline, a later analysis assigned CDR3 sequences along with most-parsimonious VDJ recombination scenarios. In a later analysis, each TCR beta chain was defined by its CDR3 amino acid sequence together with its V-gene family, and reads lacking a unique V-gene family were excluded. To address suspected cross-contamination and a sequencing artifact, a later analysis removed 592 highly shared, low-generation-probability nucleotide sequences. For each public chain, a later analysis derived a clonal expansion index from normalized ranks of inferred template counts within each repertoire. A later analysis computed generation probabilities with a VDJ recombination model fitted to out-of-frame rearrangements, and checked the results against IGoR. In a later analysis, TCR-TCR, TCR-HLA and TCR-CMV co-occurrence was scored with hypergeometric tests, and a repertoire-size bias correction was applied to TCR pairs. False discovery rates were estimated in a later analysis by permuting HLA or CMV assignments 20 times. In a later analysis, co-occurring TCRs were grouped using DBSCAN, with TCRdist sequence similarity added in when clustering inside HLA-allele-positive subsets. Co-occurrence clustering excluded repertoires with fewer than 30,000 or more than 120,000 public chains, plus five with anomalous nucleotide sharing. TCRdb obtained this table from immuneACCESS and retained in-frame rearrangements with V and J assigned. These tables miss some clones; where compared with another copy, unresolved V genes account for less than half of the shortfall, and the remainder is unexplained. V and J calls plus clone size are reproduced from that table; the DNA served to infer D and trimming. For this sample the table gives about 80,000 clones, of which approximately 67% were detected only once. The top ten constitute 4% to 4.5% of the sample.

Details on this clone: What antigen it recognizes has not been identified. No much larger clonotype is one base removed from it; base qualities were not supplied.

The CDR3 sequence holds 16 residues, the cysteine and phenylalanine included. Just the 48-base CDR3 DNA is kept, in frame starting at base 1. Trimming leaves V shorter by 3 bases and J shorter by 0 bases, with the junction holding 5 bases beyond the gene matches. Reading the germline V gene gives CDR1 SGDLS and CDR2 YYNGEE. The sequence joins TRBV9 to TRBJ2-2; the central 7 bases match TRBD2. This TCR derives from a male donor in good health and CMV-seropositive. The sequencing input was PBMCs. The CDR3 here reads CASSARGSSNTGELFF. The bases read TGTGCCAGCAGCGCGCGGGGGTCCTCGAACACCGGGGAGCTGTTTTTT.